The sample holds many counts of the clone carrying this T cell receptor (beta chain). The sample belongs to a study of cytomegalovirus exposure and HLA in healthy donors. Primers included in the PCR were 60 Vbeta and 13 Jbeta primers. Sequencing was performed with immunoSEQ multiplex PCR; in TCRdb, only in-frame clones are kept and a portion is missing. The sample lists roughly 120,000 clones, approximately 78% occurring once. The CDR3 is 12 residues long. From germline, CDR1 is MNHNY and CDR2 SVGAGI (reference sequence). V lost 2 bases, J lost 8 bases, and 7 bases lay in between. The material sequenced was PBMCs. J is TRBJ2-1 and V is TRBV6-6; maybe TRBD2 (6 bases). The source of this sequence is a woman aged 30 to 39 in good health and CMV-seropositive. The CDR3 nucleotides are TGTGCCAGCAGTTACACGGGGGATGAGCAGTTCTTC. This translates into CASSYTGDEQFF.